This T cell receptor (beta chain) was obtained from a study of CD8 T cells in Susac syndrome (dated by TCRdb to between 2017 and 2020). Looking at the study overall: Of the Susac syndrome patients who were sequenced, roughly 8 were in clinical remission while about 6 had clinically active disease. At blood withdrawal, Susac syndrome patients were either therapy-naive, taking corticosteroids (in some cases with IVIg as well), or taking IVIg alone. The study used repertoire sequencing to test whether antigen drove CD8+ T cell activation and differentiation in Susac syndrome. Results the study describes overall, beyond this receptor: The TCR sequencing and HLA analysis was acknowledged to have included a relatively small number of individuals. In patients with Susac syndrome, the CD4+ T cell repertoire showed no detectable clonal expansion.

In regard to this clonotype: This clone's antigen is unknown. One base away there is no much larger clone; base qualities are not given.

CDR1 and CDR2 are read off the germline V gene as LGHNA and YSLEER. At the junction V is shortened by 3 bases and J by 7 bases, with 8 bases in between. From its cysteine to its phenylalanine, the CDR3 spans 12 amino acids. The CDR3 DNA has 36 bases and is translated from base 1. RNA was extracted using the RNeasy kit, and roughly 0.5 to 1 microgram was reverse transcribed with random hexamers. TCR beta CDR3 regions were amplified with the immunoSEQ multiplex PCR assay covering 54 Vbeta and 13 Jbeta segments. To correct PCR amplification bias, a synthetic template baseline was used for both primer optimization and computational correction. The original pipeline was this. Reads were annotated to V, D and J genes per IMGT and analyzed with immunoSEQ Analyzer, keeping only productive sequences. To calculate clonality, Shannon entropy was normalized by log2 of the number of productive unique sequences and then subtracted from one. For each patient and control, public and private clones were evaluated among the 100 most prevalent clones. Clones were defined as Susac-specific when absent from the healthy and MS cohorts, from fewer than 1,300 published viral clones and from other ImmuneACCESS disease sequences. The public reads were reanalyzed by TCRdb: fastp trimming at Q25, MiXCR alignment, in-frame beta chains only. All rows with the same CDR3 protein become a single entry with the most common DNA and genes. These V and J calls originate from TCRdb's pipeline instead of the authors' own analysis. For this sample the table gives 150,000 to 200,000 distinct CDR3 sequences, of which approximately 96% were detected only once. Approximately 0.1% of the sample is held by the ten biggest clonotypes.

Peripheral blood CD8+ and CD4+ T cells from healthy donors, Susac syndrome patients and multiple sclerosis patients were profiled using high-throughput TCR beta sequencing. Recently defined diagnostic criteria for definite or probable disease were met by the Susac syndrome patients. CD8+ TEMRA cells were enriched by FACS, while bulk CD8+ and CD4+ T cells were purified by magnetic negative isolation. Blood was drawn into EDTA tubes, processed within 24 hours, and PBMCs were isolated by density gradient centrifugation. PBMCs intended for TCR sequencing were cryopreserved in liquid nitrogen and thawed later in a water bath at 37 degrees C. The sorted or isolated CD4+, CD8+ and CD8+ TEMRA cells had a purity of 90% or higher.

The clonotype originates from a human donor with Susac syndrome. Recombination linked TRBV4-3 to TRBJ2-3; the D gene remains uncertain. Sequences were obtained from CD4+ T cells from PBMCs. In nucleotide form, the sequence is TGCGCCAGCAGCCAGGAGTCAAATACGCAGTATTTT. Translated, it reads CASSQESNTQYF.